These 2 T cell receptor beta chains came from one sample sequenced in a study of OX40 agonist ivuxolimab in advanced cancers. Library construction relied on the immunoSEQ multiplex PCR assay. Imported from immuneACCESS, the table was reduced by TCRdb to in-frame sequences with V and J called. These copies leave out some clones; in studies compared against another copy, an unresolved V gene accounts for under half, and the cause of the remainder is not known. For this sample there are around 45,000 clones; 65% to 90% appear just once. Clones ranked in the top ten supply roughly 2.6% of the sample. The input for sequencing was CD4+ or CD8+ T cells sorted from blood, taken in a trial of the OX40 agonist ivuxolimab. The receptor set was obtained from an adult with an advanced solid tumor such as melanoma, head and neck, liver or kidney cancer.

The V and J genes are TRBV6-1 and TRBJ1-3; D gene ambiguous. Germline V gene data show CDR1 as MNHNS and CDR2 as SASEGT. The ends were cut back, 6 bases at V and 0 bases at J, with 9 bases in the middle. The CDR3 spans 14 residues. The CDR3 sequence is CASRPPSSGNTIYF. CDR3 coding DNA: TGTGCCAGCAGGCCTCCCAGCTCTGGAAACACCATATATTTT.

This sequence joins TRBV6-5 and TRBJ1-1, with D tentatively TRBD1 (5 bases). V was trimmed by 4 bases and J by 0 bases, leaving 9 bases between them. Germline V lookup: CDR1 MNHEY, CDR2 SVGAGI. This CDR3 is built from 14 residues. Here the CDR3 reads CASSFQGLNTEAFF. The CDR3 nucleotides are TGTGCCAGCAGTTTTCAGGGACTGAACACTGAAGCTTTCTTT.